This T cell receptor beta chain was captured by sequencing in a study of T cells in Graves' hyperthyroidism and ophthalmopathy. This clonotype has ten or more counts. TCR beta CDR3 region amplification was performed from RNA transcripts. First-round RT-PCR with HTBI primers amplified the TCR CDR3 region. One entry per CDR3 protein, called by TCRdb with MiXCR from the multiplex PCR reads. Of about 640,000 distinct CDR3 sequences listed, approximately 14% are singletons. Exclusions: uncontrolled infection, other autoimmune disease, pregnancy, lactation. Fresh 10 ml peripheral blood yielded PBMCs. Sample: blood. The clonotype comes from a woman aged 45-65 years with Graves' ophthalmopathy.

DNA for the CDR3: TGTGCCAGCAGTATCGGCACTGAAGCTTTCTTT. Protein sequence: CASSIGTEAFF. The genes are TRBV12-3 or TRBV12-4 and TRBJ1-1; D gene ambiguous. With 5 bases removed from V and 4 bases from J, the gap between germline ends came to 5 bases. This CDR3 has 11 residues.